The rows below give T cell receptor beta chains drawn from one sample of a study of shared clonotypes between healthy human individuals. The method was immunoSEQ multiplex PCR; TCRdb's version includes in-frame clones alone and lacks a portion of them. The table lists 630,000 or so clones, 95% to 98% of them singletons, with 0.3% in the top ten. Sequencing was done on a sample of naive CD8+ T cells sorted from blood. Receptor source: a man aged 25 to 40 in good health. Each CDR3 is given with its conserved first and last residue. A D gene is named only where the DNA matches it firmly. Not all rows give a size; the values are once, few, many and, for expanded clones, a class.

V gene,clone size,D gene,J gene,CDR3 DNA,CDR3 protein
TRBV7-8,NA,TRBD1,TRBJ1-5,TGTGCCAGCAGCCAGGTACAGGGGCCTGAATATAGCAATCAGCCCCAGCATTTT,CASSQVQGPEYSNQPQHF
TRBV27,NA,NA,TRBJ1-5,TGTGCCAGCAGTAACGATAGCAATCAGCCCCAGCATTTT,CASSNDSNQPQHF
TRBV4-1,NA,NA,TRBJ2-7,TGCGCCAGCAGCCAAGGATCGACAACGCCCTCCTACGAGCAGTACTTC,CASSQGSTTPSYEQYF
TRBV9,NA,NA,TRBJ2-2,TGTGCCAGCAGCGTTGGGGGAAACACCGGGGAGCTGTTTTTT,CASSVGGNTGELFF
TRBV11-3,NA,TRBD2,TRBJ2-1,TGTGCCAGCAGCTTAGACCCACCGACGACTAGCGGGGGAGACAATGAGCAGTTCTTC,CASSLDPPTTSGGDNEQFF
TRBV11-2,once,NA,TRBJ2-1,TGTGCCAGCAGCTCTATAGGGCCAGTATACAATGAGCAGTTCTTC,CASSSIGPVYNEQFF
TRBV11-3,NA,NA,TRBJ2-2,TGTGCCAGCAGAAGTATCGCGAACACCGGGGAGCTGTTTTTT,CASRSIANTGELFF
TRBV7-3,NA,TRBD1,TRBJ2-1,TGTGCCAGCAGCTTGACAGGGGGCGCTGCGTATGAGCAGTTCTTC,CASSLTGGAAYEQFF
TRBV7-9,NA,NA,TRBJ2-1,TGTGCCAGCAGCTTCGGGACTGACTTCTACAATGAGCAGTTCTTC,CASSFGTDFYNEQFF
TRBV29-1,once,NA,TRBJ1-1,TGCAGCATACCCTGGGGGGAGGACCATCTACGTACTGAAGCTTTCTTT,CSIPWGEDHLRTEAFF
TRBV7-2,NA,NA,TRBJ1-5,TGTGCCAGCAACTTAGAAGTCAGCTTAGGTCAGCCCCAGCATTTT,CASNLEVSLGQPQHF
TRBV12-5,NA,NA,TRBJ2-5,TGTGCTAGTGGACCGGGAGAGGGCGGGGAGACCCAGTACTTC,CASGPGEGGETQYF
TRBV4-1,NA,NA,TRBJ2-7,TGCGCCAGCAGCCAAGACGGCGCAGGGGCAGCCTACGAGCAGTACTTC,CASSQDGAGAAYEQYF
TRBV9,NA,NA,TRBJ2-2,TGTGCCAGCAGCGTAGGCAGGTTCTCGAACACCGGGGAGCTGTTTTTT,CASSVGRFSNTGELFF
TRBV7-2,NA,NA,TRBJ2-5,TGTGCCAGCAGCTTAGGTAGCTTAAACCAAGAGACCCAGTACTTC,CASSLGSLNQETQYF
TRBV7-3,NA,TRBD2,TRBJ2-7,TGTGCCAGCAGTCTTTACGGAGGACTAGCGGGAGAGTCATACGAGCAGTACTTC,CASSLYGGLAGESYEQYF